This T cell receptor (beta chain) appears in the sequencing data of a study of blood T cell repertoires in COVID-19. Original processing methods: Estimation of nucleated cell counts relied on the amplification of reference gene primers. This table comes from immunoSEQ multiplex PCR, and its TCRdb copy is limited to in-frame clones, with some not included. Clone size and V and J calls were adopted from that table, with D and trimming inferred from the DNA. The sample holds approximately 330,000 clones, roughly 86% seen once. Cohort 3 recovery required two negative PCRs, clearance, or symptom resolution. V shed 5 bases, J shed 6 bases, and the junction held 4 bases outside the gene matches. The CDR3 loop spans 13 amino acids. From germline, CDR1 is MNHEY and CDR2 SVGAGI.

The chain has TRBV6-5 and TRBJ2-1; 7 bases align to TRBD1. Sequencing was done on a sample of PBMCs or T cells enriched from blood (not recorded which). This clonotype was sampled from a woman in her 30s who had recovered from COVID-19. CDR3 sequence reads: CASSRGLGNEQFF. The CDR3 nucleotides read TGTGCCAGCAGTAGGGGGCTGGGCAATGAGCAGTTCTTC.